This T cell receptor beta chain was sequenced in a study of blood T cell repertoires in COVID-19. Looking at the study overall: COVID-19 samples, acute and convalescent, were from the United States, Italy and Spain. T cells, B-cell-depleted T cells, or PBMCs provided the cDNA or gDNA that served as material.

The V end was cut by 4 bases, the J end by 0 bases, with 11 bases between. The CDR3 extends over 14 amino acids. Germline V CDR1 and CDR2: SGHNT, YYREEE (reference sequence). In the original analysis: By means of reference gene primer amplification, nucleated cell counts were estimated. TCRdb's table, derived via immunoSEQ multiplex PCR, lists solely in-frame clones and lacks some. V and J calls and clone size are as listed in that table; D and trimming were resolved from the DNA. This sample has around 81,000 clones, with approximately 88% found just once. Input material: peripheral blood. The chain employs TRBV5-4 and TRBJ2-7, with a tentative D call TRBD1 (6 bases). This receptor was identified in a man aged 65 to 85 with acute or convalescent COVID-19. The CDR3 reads CASSLDSSSYEQYF. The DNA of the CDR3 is TGTGCCAGCAGCCTGGACAGCAGCTCCTACGAGCAGTACTTC. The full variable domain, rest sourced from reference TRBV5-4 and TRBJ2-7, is ETGVTQSPTHLIKTRGQQVTLRCSSQSGHNTVSWYQQALGQGPQFIFQYYREEENGRGNFPPRFSGLQFPNYSSELNVNALELDDSALYLCASSLDSSSYEQYFGPGTRLTVT.